Detailed here is one T cell receptor beta chain. This same CDR3 is encoded by further DNA sequences in the sample. These data belong to a study of blood T cell repertoires in COVID-19. Turning to the study itself: Samples representing acute and convalescent COVID-19 were sourced from the United States, Italy and Spain. T cells, B-cell-depleted T cells, or PBMCs supplied cDNA or gDNA.

Authors' methods: Amplified reference gene primers provided the basis for estimating nucleated cell counts. Libraries were prepared by immunoSEQ multiplex PCR; TCRdb keeps only in-frame clonotypes and omits some of them. V and J calls and clone size are those listed in that table; D and trimming were worked out from the DNA. The sample records about 53,000 clones, 77% being singletons. Germline CDR1 and CDR2: SGHKS and YYEKEE (reference sequence). V was pared by 5 bases and J by 2 bases, with 5 bases of the junction left unmatched. The CDR3 extends over 14 amino acids. Sequencing was done on a sample of peripheral blood. V usage is TRBV5-5 and J usage is TRBJ2-3; 7 bases are shared with TRBD2. The origin of this receptor is a man in his 70s with active or convalescent COVID-19. CDR3 residues: CASRVGGYTDTQYF. In DNA, the CDR3 is TGTGCCAGCAGGGTGGGGGGGTACACAGATACGCAGTATTTT.